These 10 T cell receptor beta chains share one sample of origin, sequenced in a study of T cells after yellow fever vaccination. TCRdb recomputed calls from the 5' RACE reads with MiXCR, one row per CDR3 protein. The data contain a few hundred thousand distinct CDR3 sequences, roughly 4% of them singletons. The starting material was PBMCs, obtained 5 days after the yellow fever booster vaccination. The source is a man in his late teens or twenties who received the YFV17D yellow fever vaccine.

This clonotype was seen repeatedly, ten times or more. J is TRBJ2-3 and V is TRBV5-1; possibly TRBD2 for D (5 bases). CDR1 and CDR2 (germline): SGHRS, YFSETQ. The CDR3 sequence is 14 residues long. V lost 0 bases and J lost 4, with 9 bases in between. The CDR3: CASSLVTGSDTQYF. The CDR3 region has the DNA TGCGCCAGCAGCTTGGTGACGGGATCAGATACGCAGTATTTT.

This clonotype was observed a few times. J is TRBJ2-5 and V is TRBV5-1, with 11 bases lining up with TRBD2. The CDR3 has 17 residues. After removal of 4 bases from V and 2 bases from J, the junction contained 10 bases not matched to a gene. Per germline, CDR1 SGHRS and CDR2 YFSETQ. This chain's CDR3 is CASSRIAGGLKQETQYF. The DNA of the CDR3 is TGCGCCAGCAGCCGGATAGCGGGGGGGCTTAAACAAGAGACCCAGTACTTC.

V gene TRBV27 combines with J gene TRBJ2-7; D ambiguous. Between the trimmed V and J ends, which lost 1 base and 0 bases, there was a span of 7 bases. Germline CDR1 MNHEY, CDR2 SMNVEV (reference sequence). The CDR3 extends over 14 amino acids. As DNA, the CDR3 is TGTGCCAGCAGTTTATGTGACTTCTCCTACGAGCAGTACGTC. This translates into CASSLCDFSYEQYV.

This clonotype was seen a few times. The rearrangement joins TRBV15 to TRBJ2-3, with a possible D match to TRBD2 (6 bases). The CDR3 is 16 amino acids. Germline CDR1 LNHNV, CDR2 YYDKDF (reference sequence). V lost 6 bases, J lost 3 bases, and 19 bases lay in between. CDR3 in DNA: TGTGCCACCAGGAAGGAGGGGTGGTTGATAACAGATACGCAGTATTTT. Its translation is CATRKEGWLITDTQYF.

The chain combines TRBV6-1 with TRBJ1-1; D not resolved. V lost 6 bases to trimming and J lost 1 base, with 9 bases between them. The CDR3 is 13 residues long. From germline, CDR1 is MNHNS and CDR2 SASEGT. The CDR3, as DNA: TGTGCCAGCAGCGTCACATGGAACACTGAAGCTTTCTTT. Its protein product is CASSVTWNTEAFF.

This chain uses TRBV5-1 with TRBJ1-5, with 9 bases fitting TRBD1. CDR1 is SGHRS, CDR2 YFSETQ, per germline. This CDR3 spans 17 amino acids. V was pared by 2 bases and J by 3 bases, with 9 bases of the junction left unmatched. CDR3 sequence: CASSLLPGQGTNQPQHF. DNA for the CDR3: TGCGCCAGCAGCTTACTCCCGGGACAGGGTACCAATCAGCCCCAGCATTTT.

The sample holds a few counts of this clonotype. V is TRBV18 and J is TRBJ2-1; 9 bases are a match to TRBD2. Germline V lookup: CDR1 KGHSH, CDR2 LQKENI. The CDR3 spans 18 residues. The V and J ends lost 3 bases and 1 base, in that order; junction bases with no gene match: 10. CDR3 nucleotide sequence: TGTGCCAGCTCACCCCTAGGGGGGAGCGGGGGGTCCTACAATGAGCAGTTCTTC. It codes for CASSPLGGSGGSYNEQFF. Looking up the rest from reference TRBV18 and TRBJ2-1 gives the full variable domain: NAGVMQNPRHLVRRRGQEARLRCSPMKGHSHVYWYRQLPEEGLKFMVYLQKENIIDESGMPKERFSAEFPKEGPSILRIQQVVRGDSAAYFCASSPLGGSGGSYNEQFFGPGTRLTVL.

This clonotype occurred many times. This chain joins TRBV3-1 and TRBJ1-2; TRBD1 might be the D (6 bases). Trimming stripped 3 bases from V and 5 bases from J, with 16 bases between. CDR3 size: 15 residues. The V gene's germline CDR1 is LGHDT and CDR2 YNNKEL (reference sequence). The CDR3 DNA reads as TGTGCCAGCAGCCATTGGACAGTTCCCGGGTATGGCTACACCTTC. Protein product: CASSHWTVPGYGYTF.

This clonotype was seen a handful of times. V is TRBV5-6 and J is TRBJ1-3, with no clear D. The CDR3 totals 17 residues. Trimming cost V 4 bases and J 0 bases, with 17 bases left between them. Germline V lookup: CDR1 SGHDT, CDR2 YYEEEE. CDR3 DNA: TGTGCCAGCAGCCGCCCGTTCGCGCGGGGCTCTGGAAACACCATATATTTT. As protein: CASSRPFARGSGNTIYF.

This clonotype was seen more than once but under ten times. The rearrangement links TRBV5-1 to TRBJ2-7; D possibly corresponds to TRBD2 (5 bases). Germline loops: CDR1 SGHRS, CDR2 YFSETQ. The V end was cut by 0 bases, the J end by 7 bases, with 17 bases between. The CDR3 contains 15 residues. CDR3 sequence reads: CASSLEAGVSGEQYF. CDR3 DNA: TGCGCCAGCAGCTTGGAGGCTGGGGTCAGCGGTGAGCAGTACTTC.